This TCR beta chain was captured in a study of blood T cells in healthy people across ages. PCR was performed a second time for roughly 7 to 12 cycles using a sample-barcoded 5' primer and a J-beta primer mix. At least 2.5 million CDR3-containing paired-end reads were obtained per sample. In TCRdb, the 5' RACE reads were re-called with MiXCR into one record per CDR3 protein. This table has some 1.5 million distinct CDR3 sequences, roughly 27% appearing once. V lost 0 bases to trimming and J lost 3 bases, with 14 bases between them. CDR3 length: 15 amino acids. Germline V gene data show CDR1 as GTSNPN and CDR2 as SVGIG (reference sequence).

The chain has TRBV30 and TRBJ1-1; D is unclear. The material sequenced was blood. This sequence was found in a woman in her 30s in good health. The CDR3 region is CAWSVLAAGYTEAFF. The CDR3 DNA reads TGTGCCTGGAGTGTACTAGCGGCGGGGTACACTGAAGCTTTCTTT.